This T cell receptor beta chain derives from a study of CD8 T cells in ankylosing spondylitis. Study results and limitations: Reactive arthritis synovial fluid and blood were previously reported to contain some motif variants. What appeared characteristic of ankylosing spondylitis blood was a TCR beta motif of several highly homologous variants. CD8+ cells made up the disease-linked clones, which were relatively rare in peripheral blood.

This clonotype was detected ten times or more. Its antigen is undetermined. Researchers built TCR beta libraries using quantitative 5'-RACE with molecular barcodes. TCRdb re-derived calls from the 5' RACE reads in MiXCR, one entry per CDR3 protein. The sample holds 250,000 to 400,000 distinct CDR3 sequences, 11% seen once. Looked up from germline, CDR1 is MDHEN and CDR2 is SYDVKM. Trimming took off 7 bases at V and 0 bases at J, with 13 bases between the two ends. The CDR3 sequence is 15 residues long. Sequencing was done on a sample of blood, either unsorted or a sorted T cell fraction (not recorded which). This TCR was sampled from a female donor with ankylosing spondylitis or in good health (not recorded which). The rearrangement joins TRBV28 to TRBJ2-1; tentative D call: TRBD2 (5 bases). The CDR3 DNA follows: TGTGCCAGCATCGACCTTACTAGCTCCTACAATGAGCAGTTCTTC. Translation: CASIDLTSSYNEQFF.